This is a list of T cell receptor beta chains from one sample in a study of regulatory T cells in long-lasting Graves disease. Using its own MiXCR run on the multiplex PCR reads, TCRdb lists one record per CDR3 protein. The sample has some 410,000 distinct CDR3 sequences, about 16% seen once. A further study also used this sample, focusing on T cells in Graves' hyperthyroidism and ophthalmopathy.

Sequenced here: peripheral blood mononuclear cells (PBMCs), sampled at new diagnosis, from a patient treated with antithyroid drugs. These receptors all come from a woman aged 25 to 39 with Graves disease. The CDR3 runs from the conserved cysteine through the conserved F or W. Each record gives: J gene, D gene, V gene, clone size, CDR3 DNA, CDR3 protein. D genes are given only for firm matches. Some rows have no size entry. The others give once, few or many, or a class for an expanded clone.

TRBJ2-1	.	TRBV6-2/TRBV6-3	.	TGTGCTGATCGGGACTTCCTCAACAATGAGCAGTTCTTC	CADRDFLNNEQFF
TRBJ1-1	.	TRBV27	many	TGTGCCAGCAGTTTATCAACCTCCGGGAACACTGAAGCTTTCTTT	CASSLSTSGNTEAFF
TRBJ2-7	TRBD2	TRBV6-9	many	TGTGCCAGCAGTTACAGAGCGGGAGGGCCAACCTACGAGCAGTACTTC	CASSYRAGGPTYEQYF
TRBJ2-2	TRBD1	TRBV3-1	many	TGTGCCAGCAGCTACGGGACAGGAACCGGGGAGCTGTTTTTT	CASSYGTGTGELFF
TRBJ2-1	TRBD2	TRBV30	.	TGTGCCTGGAGTCTTCAGGCGGGAGGGCCGGATGAGCAGTTCTTC	CAWSLQAGGPDEQFF
TRBJ2-1	.	TRBV6-5	many	TGTGCCAGCAGTTACGATGGATATGAGCAGTTCTTC	CASSYDGYEQFF
TRBJ2-7	.	TRBV28	many	TGTGCCGCGAGGGGGTTCCTCAACGACTACGAGCAGTACTTC	CAARGFLNDYEQYF
TRBJ2-7	.	TRBV4-2	.	TGTGCCAGCAGCCAGTACAATTCCTACGAGCAGTACTTC	CASSQYNSYEQYF
TRBJ2-1	.	TRBV19	few	TGTGCCAGTAGTCAATCGCGAGGCAATGAGCAGTTCTTC	CASSQSRGNEQFF
TRBJ2-7	.	TRBV20-1	.	TGCAGTGCTAGAGATACCCCCCCGGAGATGTGGGTCCCCTACGAGCAGTACTTC	CSARDTPPEMWVPYEQYF
TRBJ2-7	TRBD2	TRBV12-3/TRBV12-4	many	TGTGCCAGCAGCTTGGGGGGACTAGCGGGAGCCTACGAGCAGTACTTC	CASSLGGLAGAYEQYF
TRBJ2-5	.	TRBV5-1	many	TGCGCCAGCAGCTCGCCGGGACGCCAAGAGACCCAGTACTTC	CASSSPGRQETQYF
TRBJ2-2	TRBD1	TRBV5-1	.	TGCGCCAGCAGCTTGGAGCAGGGGGCTAACACCGGGGAGCTGTTTTTT	CASSLEQGANTGELFF
TRBJ2-3	.	TRBV20-1	many	TGCAGTGCGAAGAGAGGAGGCGCTAGCACAGATACGCAGTATTTT	CSAKRGGASTDTQYF
TRBJ1-1	.	TRBV30	.	TGTGCCTGGAGTGAGAGGGAGGTTGACACTGAAGCTTTCTTT	CAWSEREVDTEAFF
TRBJ2-3	TRBD2	TRBV2	many	TGTGCCAGCAGGATGCTAGCGGACACAGATACGCAGTATTTT	CASRMLADTDTQYF
TRBJ2-3	.	TRBV6-1	many	TGTGCCAGCAGTCCAAATAGGGATACGCAGTATTTT	CASSPNRDTQYF
TRBJ1-2	.	TRBV12-3/TRBV12-4	.	TGTGCCAGCAGTTCGACCATTCGGGTTGGCTACACCTTC	CASSSTIRVGYTF
TRBJ1-5	.	TRBV6-8	.	TGTGCCACCCAGGGGTGCCCGGGAGGGGCTGAAACGAGGGATCAGCCCCAGCATTTT	CATQGCPGGAETRDQPQHF
TRBJ1-2	TRBD1	TRBV5-5	.	TGTGCCAGCAGCGTCAACTTAACCCCGGGACAGAGCAACTATGGCTACACCTTC	CASSVNLTPGQSNYGYTF
TRBJ2-1	.	TRBV25-1	few	TGTGCCACCGCAACCCTCGCTCACAGGTCTTCGGGTTACAATGAGCAGTTCTTC	CATATLAHRSSGYNEQFF
TRBJ1-6	TRBD1	TRBV5-1	few	TGCGCCAGCAGCCGGGACAGTGATAATTCACCCCTCCACTTT	CASSRDSDNSPLHF
TRBJ2-7	.	TRBV6-1	many	TGTGCCAGCAGTCGCGCGACGAGGTCCGCCCAGGCCGAGCAGTACTTC	CASSRATRSAQAEQYF
TRBJ2-7	.	TRBV4-2	.	TGTGCCAGCAGCCAAGACGGGGCCGGGGTAGCATACGAGCAGTACTTC	CASSQDGAGVAYEQYF
TRBJ2-3	TRBD2	TRBV19	.	TGTGCCAGTAGTATGAGCGGGAGGACAGATACGCAGTATTTT	CASSMSGRTDTQYF
TRBJ2-3	.	TRBV27	.	TGTGCCAGCAACCGGTCGGTCCAGAACACAGATACGCAGTATTTT	CASNRSVQNTDTQYF
TRBJ2-3	TRBD2	TRBV3-1	many	TGTGCCAGCAGCCCGACTAGCGGCGGGGTAGATACGCAGTATTTT	CASSPTSGGVDTQYF
TRBJ2-1	.	TRBV25-1	many	TGTGCCAGCAGTGGAGGGTTTTCAAGGGAGCGCACTACGGCCTTCGATGAGCAGTTCTTC	CASSGGFSRERTTAFDEQFF
TRBJ2-3	TRBD2	TRBV27	many	TGTGCCAGCAGTCCCCCGGGACTAGCGGGAGGGGACACAGATACGCAGTATTTT	CASSPPGLAGGDTDTQYF
TRBJ2-3	TRBD1	TRBV15	many	TGTGCCACCAGCCCGCCCGAAAAGTCCCGGGACAGGGAGTCCGATACGCAGTATTTT	CATSPPEKSRDRESDTQYF
TRBJ1-2	TRBD1	TRBV2	many	TGTGCCAGCACACAATTCGCCACAGGGGATGGCTACACCTTC	CASTQFATGDGYTF
TRBJ2-7	TRBD1	TRBV6-9	many	TGTGCCAGCAGTTACCTCCGGGACAGAGCCTACGAGCAGTACTTC	CASSYLRDRAYEQYF
TRBJ2-7	.	TRBV10-3	many	TGTGCCATCAGTGAGTACTGGGTTACTGGCAAGGGCGAGCAGTACTTC	CAISEYWVTGKGEQYF
TRBJ1-2	.	TRBV27	.	TGTGCCAGCGGCCCAAGTTATGGCTACACCTTC	CASGPSYGYTF
TRBJ1-2	.	TRBV28	many	TGTGCCAGCAGTTTAGGGGCAGGCGCCTATGGCTACACCTTC	CASSLGAGAYGYTF
TRBJ2-1	.	TRBV6-2/TRBV6-3	few	TGTGCCAGCAGTAGCTCCGGGACTGTCAAGTTCTTC	CASSSSGTVKFF
TRBJ2-3	.	TRBV25-1	.	TGTGCCAGCATACGGGGGGCTGAAGATACGCAGTATTTT	CASIRGAEDTQYF
TRBJ2-5	TRBD1	TRBV3-1	.	TGTGCCAGCAGCCAAGATCAGGGACAGGGCCGGGAGACCCAGTACTTC	CASSQDQGQGRETQYF
TRBJ2-2	TRBD2	TRBV11-2	many	TGTGCCAGCAGCTTTAGACTAGCGACGAACACCGGGGAGCTGTTTTTT	CASSFRLATNTGELFF
TRBJ1-1	TRBD1	TRBV3-1	many	TGTGCCAGCAGACGACAGGGAGTCGACACTGAAGCTTTCTTT	CASRRQGVDTEAFF
TRBJ2-1	.	TRBV2	many	TGTGCCAGCAGGGCAGTTAGTGAGCAGTTCTTC	CASRAVSEQFF
TRBJ1-6	.	TRBV9	few	TGTGCCAGCAGCGTAGATGAGGACTCCTATAATTCACCCCTCCACTTT	CASSVDEDSYNSPLHF
TRBJ2-1	.	TRBV27	few	TGTGCCAGCAGATCTCACAGGGATCCCTACAATGAGCAGTTCTTC	CASRSHRDPYNEQFF
TRBJ2-1	.	TRBV28	.	TGTGCCAGCATACCCGGTTGGGATGAGCAGTTCTTC	CASIPGWDEQFF
TRBJ2-7	TRBD2	TRBV20-1	many	TGCAGTGCTCGGGCCGGTGTCCCTTGGCGGGAGGGCTACGAGCAGTACTTC	CSARAGVPWREGYEQYF
TRBJ2-5	.	TRBV9	.	TGTGCCAGCAGCCCCGGCCTCCAGGGAGAGACCCAGTACTTC	CASSPGLQGETQYF
TRBJ1-4	TRBD1	TRBV5-1	.	TGCGCCAGCAGCTACTCCCCCGGGACAGGCACTAATGAAAAACTGTTTTTT	CASSYSPGTGTNEKLFF
TRBJ1-5	TRBD1	TRBV28	many	TGTGCCAGCAGACCGACAGGGGTAGACCAGCCCCAGCATTTT	CASRPTGVDQPQHF
TRBJ2-7	TRBD2	TRBV20-1	many	TGCAGTGCTAGAGGCGGGGGGGGACAGAGCAGGTATCGCTACGAGCAGTACTTC	CSARGGGGQSRYRYEQYF
TRBJ2-2	TRBD2	TRBV7-2	.	TGTGCCAGCAGCTTAGTTCGATCTAGCGGCCGGAACACCGGGGAGCTGTTTTTT	CASSLVRSSGRNTGELFF